A single T cell receptor (beta chain) is shown here with its context. Its antigen is unknown. There are no base qualities to consult, and no much larger clone falls within one base. For CDR1 and CDR2, the germline V gene lists MNHNS and SASEGT. V has 6 bases trimmed and J has 6 bases trimmed; junction bases matching no gene number 12. The CDR3 contains 16 residues, cysteine and phenylalanine counted. The retained sequence is limited to the CDR3, 48 bases, with the frame set at the first base. These data are taken from a study of T cells after yellow fever vaccination (dated by TCRdb to about 2019). For context, the study as a whole: Libraries from fractions with low cell numbers were prepared with the SMART-Seq v4 Ultra Low Input RNA kit. To follow T-cell clones before and after primary and booster YFV17D yellow fever vaccination, bulk TCR alpha and beta repertoires were sequenced over time. Bulk PBMC replicates and cell subsets were isolated from blood drawn at multiple timepoints before and after both primary and secondary immunization. Two healthy male donors, one aged 18 to 30 and one aged 30 to 39 years, were included in the cohort.

The investigation overall reported the following: The secondary T-cell response was found to be weaker but faster than the primary response, with a peak reached on day 5 rather than on day 15. Most clones expanded after primary vaccination were re-detected after the booster (96% of CD4 and 88% of CD8), suggesting broad memory maintenance. Because abundant contaminating clonotypes from the bulk population could be contained in FACS-sorted repertoires, computational filtering was required. Only a couple of donors were included in the study, so the extent to which the findings can be generalized is limited. A small fraction of clonotypes showed up in both the CD4 and CD8 compartments, probably as a result of convergent recombination.

TCR cDNA was synthesized by 5'RACE template switching, which introduced a universal primer site and unique molecular identifiers. Priming for cDNA synthesis came from both the TCR alpha and TCR beta constant segments. Library amplification involved two PCR steps, and the second step added sample barcodes and sequencing adapters. Sequencing of libraries was done on Illumina HiSeq 2500 (2x100 bp) or NovaSeq (2x150 bp). As for the original processing: MIGEC was used to demultiplex reads and collapse the reads into UMI consensus sequences, and MiXCR was used for V(D)J alignment. Vaccine-responding clonotypes were identified with edgeR using replicate PBMC samples, with FDR below 0.01 and a log2 fold change above 5 up to day 15 being required. Each bulk clonotype received a CD4 or CD8 identity based on whether the sequenced CD4 or CD8 repertoire contained that clonotype at higher abundance. TCRdb reprocessing: public reads trimmed at Q25 with fastp, clones called with MiXCR, in-frame beta chains kept. Entries are consolidated by CDR3 protein sequence, retaining the most common genes and DNA. TCRdb's processing, not the study's, gives the V and J calls here. The sample table contains nearly 550,000 distinct CDR3 sequences; only one count was recorded for over 15% of them. Roughly an eighth of the sample rests with the top ten.

Explained via the paper, the treatment or condition label denotes: live attenuated yellow fever vaccine strain. Two biological replicates of bulk PBMCs were collected at each blood-draw timepoint. PBMCs were isolated from peripheral blood using a standard Ficoll-Paque protocol. TriZol was used to extract RNA from bulk PBMCs, CD4 and CD8 fractions, and dextramer-positive and dextramer-negative fractions. Sequenced here: PBMCs, sampled 15 days after the yellow fever booster vaccination. The chain is encoded by TRBV6-1 joined to TRBJ2-7; the junction holds 12 bases that match TRBD1. This sequence originates from a man aged 25 to 40 who received the YFV17D yellow fever vaccine. Here the CDR3 is given as CASSKITGTGGSEQYF. Read as DNA, the sequence is TGTGCCAGCAGCAAAATAACCGGGACAGGGGGCTCCGAGCAGTACTTC.